Each of the 13 T cell receptor beta chains below was sequenced from the same sample in a study of vaccination and CD4 T cells after COVID-19. Their specific antigens are unknown. The Oncomine TCR Beta short-read assay sequenced DNA from cultured CD4+ T cells. TCRdb analysed the PCR reads with MiXCR anew, one entry per CDR3 protein. This table holds 15,000 to 20,000 distinct CDR3 sequences, less than 50% found once. Sample treatment: roughly 11-day PBMC culture with coronavirus spike peptide pools or control peptides (ViraFEST assay). Sequencing used CD4+ T cells from blood, cultured in vitro, obtained after SARS-CoV-2 vaccination. All receptors come from a human donor who had recovered from COVID-19.

This clonotype has only a few counts. The J gene is TRBJ2-7, the V gene TRBV11-2; TRBD1 might be the D (5 bases). V dropped 1 base and J dropped 3 bases, with 13 bases sitting between them. Germline CDR1 is SGHAT and CDR2 is FQNNGV. CDR3 length equals 15 residues. This chain's CDR3 is CASSLVVGRDYEQYF. CDR3 nucleotide sequence: TGTGCCAGCAGCTTAGTGGTGGGCAGGGACTACGAGCAGTACTTC. The whole variable domain, filled in from reference TRBV11-2 and TRBJ2-7, reads EAGVAQSPRYKIIEKRQSVAFWCNPISGHATLYWYQQILGQGPKLLIQFQNNGVVDDSQLPKDRFSAERLKGVDSTLKIQPAKLEDSAVYLCASSLVVGRDYEQYFGPGTRLTVT.

The J gene is TRBJ1-2, the V gene TRBV28, with TRBD1 matching over 10 bases. The CDR3 is made up of 13 amino acids. With 10 bases clipped from V and 4 bases from J, the junction kept 6 bases outside the gene matches. From germline, CDR1 is MDHEN and CDR2 SYDVKM. The CDR3 DNA follows: TGTGCCACCACGGACAGGGGGGTCTATGGCTACACCTTC. Translation: CATTDRGVYGYTF.

In this sample, this clonotype turned up a few times. This chain links TRBV19 with TRBJ2-7; 12 nucleotides match TRBD1. CDR1 is LNHDA, CDR2 SQIVND, per germline (reference sequence). The CDR3 is 17 residues long. Trimming at V came to 1 base and at J to 0 bases, leaving 4 bases not matched to a gene. For the CDR3, the DNA is TGTGCCAGTAGTATAGCGGGACAGGGGGCCCTCTCCTACGAGCAGTACTTC. Its protein is CASSIAGQGALSYEQYF.

This sequence joins TRBV6-5 and TRBJ2-1; 7 bases map to TRBD2. The V gene's germline CDR1 is MNHEY and CDR2 SVGAGI. CDR3 length: 16 residues. J gave up 6 bases and V 0 bases, and 8 bases lay outside the gene matches. This CDR3 reads CASSYSLRGRSNEQFF. The DNA for the CDR3 is TGTGCCAGCAGTTACTCGTTGCGCGGGAGAAGCAATGAGCAGTTCTTC.

V and J are TRBV4-3 and TRBJ2-1, with TRBD2 as a possible D gene (6 bases). Germline V gene lookup returns CDR1 LGHNA and CDR2 YSLEER. Trimming pared 0 bases from V and 6 bases from J, leaving 12 bases between. The CDR3 covers 15 residues. CDR3 sequence reads: CASSQESLAFNEQFF. The CDR3 DNA sequence: TGCGCCAGCAGCCAAGAGTCACTAGCCTTCAATGAGCAGTTCTTC.

V and J are TRBV6-1 and TRBJ2-1; D uncertain. Trimming shortened V by 6 bases and J by 6 bases, and 9 bases separated the two germline ends. CDR1 and CDR2 (germline): MNHNS, SASEGT. The CDR3 totals 12 residues. The CDR3 nucleotides are TGTGCCAGCAGCTCGACGATCAATGAGCAGTTCTTC. Its translation: CASSSTINEQFF.

This sequence joins TRBV5-1 and TRBJ1-2, with a possible D match to TRBD1 (5 bases). The CDR3 spans 15 residues. V was shortened by 3 bases and J by 8 bases, with 20 bases between the two germline ends. Germline CDR1 reads SGHRS; CDR2 reads YFSETQ. The CDR3 sequence is CASSWDQQGRGGYTF. In DNA form, the CDR3 reads TGCGCCAGCAGCTGGGACCAGCAGGGTAGGGGAGGCTACACCTTC.

This chain connects TRBV28 to TRBJ2-3, with a weak D call TRBD2 (5 bases). Trimming removed 4 bases at V and 2 bases at J, with 22 bases between. This CDR3 is built from 18 residues. The germline V gene encodes CDR1 MDHEN and CDR2 SYDVKM. The chain's CDR3 is CASSSPFRLDRDTDTQYF. CDR3 DNA: TGTGCCAGCAGTTCCCCCTTTAGGCTGGACCGGGACACAGATACGCAGTATTTT.

The chain couples TRBV27 to TRBJ2-6; D is uncertain. Germline values: CDR1 MNHEY, CDR2 SMNVEV (reference sequence). The CDR3 is 13 amino acids. The germline V and J ends were trimmed by 4 bases and 1 base, with 2 bases remaining between them. The CDR3 DNA reads TGTGCCAGCAGTTATTCTGGGGCCAACGTCCTGACTTTC. Translating gives CASSYSGANVLTF.

The chain has TRBV12-1 and TRBJ2-5; TRBD2, the table's D call, was not compared with the DNA. TRBV12-1 is assigned pseudogene status. This CDR3 is 17 amino acids long. The CDR3 region has the DNA TGTGCCAGCAGCTTTGTGCGTCCTAGCGGGGGGTCAGAGACCCAGTACTTC. Its protein is CASSFVRPSGGSETQYF.

This chain connects TRBV20-1 to TRBJ1-6, with D hard to call. Germline V gene data show CDR1 as DFQATT and CDR2 as SNEGSKA (reference sequence). V was clipped by 7 bases and J by 6 bases, with 13 bases between them. The CDR3 extends over 13 amino acids. The CDR3 DNA follows: TGCAGTGTTGGAGGGCTCACTAATTCACCCCTCCACTTT. This sequence encodes CSVGGLTNSPLHF.

This clonotype has only a few counts. The genes are TRBV10-2 and TRBJ2-7; 7 positions match TRBD1. V dropped 5 bases and J dropped 6; count of bases not matched to a gene: 13. CDR3 length: 15 residues. Germline V gene lookup returns CDR1 WSHSY and CDR2 SAAADI. CDR3 sequence (DNA): TGCGCCAGCAGTTTAAGTATACAGGGGCAGGCCGAGCAGTACTTC. This sequence encodes CASSLSIQGQAEQYF.

The rearrangement joins TRBV20-1 to TRBJ2-5, with TRBD2 as a possible D gene (7 bases). CDR1 and CDR2 from the germline V gene are DFQATT and SNEGSKA (reference sequence). The CDR3 consists of 16 residues. The V end was cut by 3 bases, the J end by 5 bases, with 22 bases between. CDR3 sequence: CSARYREGGSVETQYF. In DNA, the CDR3 is TGCAGTGCTAGGTACAGGGAGGGGGGTTCGGTGGAGACCCAGTACTTC.